A single sample is the source of the 11 T cell receptor beta chains below, sequenced in a study of cytomegalovirus exposure and HLA in healthy donors. With 60 Vbeta and 13 Jbeta primers, the PCR was carried out. Here immunoSEQ multiplex PCR was the method, and the copy in TCRdb shows in-frame clones only, minus some. The sample contains a few hundred thousand clones, roughly 80% of which appear only once. Sequencing used PBMCs. The receptors were gathered from a man between 35 and 55 years old in good health and CMV-seronegative.

This clone was recorded once. V gene TRBV15 combines with J gene TRBJ1-4; D call uncertain. This CDR3 spans 15 amino acids. V gave up 0 bases and J gave up 7 bases, with 12 bases separating them. Germline assignment: CDR1 LNHNV and CDR2 YYDKDF (reference sequence). CDR3 sequence (DNA): TGTGCCACCAGCAGAGATCCAGGTCGCCTTGAAAAACTGTTTTTT. This encodes CATSRDPGRLEKLFF.

This rearrangement joins TRBV27 to TRBJ1-5; TRBD1 is a possible D gene (5 bases). The CDR3 totals 14 residues. From germline, CDR1 is MNHEY and CDR2 SMNVEV (reference sequence). V gave up 6 bases and J gave up 3 bases, with 12 bases separating them. Here the CDR3 DNA reads TGTGCCAGCAGCCTAACAGGTTTCAATCAGCCCCAGCATTTT. Translated, it gives CASSLTGFNQPQHF.

The chain carries TRBV28 and TRBJ1-5, with TRBD1 identical over 11 bases. Germline V gene sequence: CDR1 MDHEN, CDR2 SYDVKM. CDR3 length equals 16 residues. J was trimmed by 4 bases and V by 5 bases; bases with no gene match: 7. This chain's CDR3 is CASSQPGQGVNQPQHF. CDR3 DNA: TGTGCCAGCAGTCAACCGGGACAGGGGGTAAATCAGCCCCAGCATTTT.

This clone was observed a single time. The chain combines TRBV5-1 with TRBJ1-1, with D tentatively TRBD1 (5 bases). Germline assignment: CDR1 SGHRS and CDR2 YFSETQ. The V gene lost 0 bases and the J gene lost 1 base, with 13 bases spanning the gap. This CDR3 has 16 residues. CDR3 amino acids: CASSLGQPRGNTEAFF. The CDR3 DNA sequence: TGCGCCAGCAGCTTGGGGCAGCCAAGGGGGAACACTGAAGCTTTCTTT.

This chain links TRBV18 with TRBJ1-4; 10 bases agree with TRBD1. This CDR3 has 16 residues. V was clipped by 4 bases and J by 1 base; unmatched bases: 3. CDR1 is KGHSH and CDR2 is LQKENI in the germline V gene. The chain's CDR3 is CASSQGQGRTNEKLFF. Here the CDR3 DNA reads TGTGCCAGCTCACAGGGACAGGGGAGAACTAATGAAAAACTGTTTTTT.

The rearrangement uses TRBV7-3 and TRBJ2-1; tentative D call: TRBD2 (6 bases). CDR1 and CDR2 from the germline V gene are SGHTA and FQGTGA. The length of the CDR3 is 15 residues. V lost 1 base to trimming and J lost 3 bases, with 10 bases between them. CDR3 bases: TGTGCCAGCAGCTTAATTCCGGGGGACTACAATGAGCAGTTCTTC. Amino acid sequence: CASSLIPGDYNEQFF.

This clone was observed a single time. The chain links TRBV5-5 to TRBJ1-4; weak D call: TRBD1 (5 bases). Per germline, CDR1 SGHKS and CDR2 YYEKEE (reference sequence). V lost 7 bases, J lost 3 bases, and 10 bases lay in between. The CDR3 has 13 amino acids. The DNA for the CDR3 is TGTGCCAGCGGGGCAGGACCTAATGAAAAACTGTTTTTT. This gives the protein CASGAGPNEKLFF.

The chain combines TRBV11-2 with TRBJ1-4; 7 bases align to TRBD1. V lost 5 bases, J lost 6 bases, and 6 bases stayed unmatched. Germline CDR1 and CDR2: SGHAT and FQNNGV. The CDR3 length is 14 residues. The CDR3 DNA follows: TGTGCCAGCAGCCTCGGGACAGCTTATGAAAAACTGTTTTTT. This codes for CASSLGTAYEKLFF. Full variable domain (rest looked up from reference TRBV11-2 and TRBJ1-4): EAGVAQSPRYKIIEKRQSVAFWCNPISGHATLYWYQQILGQGPKLLIQFQNNGVVDDSQLPKDRFSAERLKGVDSTLKIQPAKLEDSAVYLCASSLGTAYEKLFFGSGTQLSVL.

The chain employs TRBV27 and TRBJ2-1, with D unresolved. The germline CDR1 and CDR2 sequences are MNHEY and SMNVEV (reference sequence). The CDR3 has 13 residues. V lost 2 bases, J lost 4 bases, and 6 bases lay in between. CDR3 DNA: TGTGCCAGCAGTTTAATAGATTACAATGAGCAGTTCTTC. Protein sequence: CASSLIDYNEQFF.

The gene calls are TRBV28 and TRBJ1-1; D is uncertain. Germline V gene sequence: CDR1 MDHEN, CDR2 SYDVKM. The CDR3 is made up of 15 amino acids. V was shortened by 3 bases and J by 8 bases, with 19 bases between the two germline ends. The chain's CDR3 is CASSFPSPGLKEAFF. The DNA for the CDR3 is TGTGCCAGCAGTTTCCCTTCCCCAGGACTCAAAGAAGCTTTCTTT. The full variable domain, with the rest looked up from reference TRBV28 and TRBJ1-1, is DVKVTQSSRYLVKRTGEKVFLECVQDMDHENMFWYRQDPGLGLRLIYFSYDVKMKEKGDIPEGYSVSREKKERFSLILESASTNQTSMYLCASSFPSPGLKEAFFGQGTRLTVV.

The rearrangement links TRBV5-4 to TRBJ2-1; the D is unclear. CDR1 SGHNT and CDR2 YYREEE come from the germline V gene (reference sequence). V was pared by 4 bases and J by 5 bases, with 10 bases between. The CDR3 runs 13 residues. DNA of the CDR3: TGTGCCAGCAGCGTTCAGGAAAACAATGAGCAGTTCTTC. Protein sequence: CASSVQENNEQFF.